This TCR beta chain was recovered during a study of blood T cell repertoires in COVID-19. Study at large: From T cells, B-cell-depleted T cells, or PBMCs came the material, which was cDNA or gDNA.

This clone was observed a few times. In germline, CDR1 is SGHTA, CDR2 FQGNSA. The V gene lost 0 bases and the J gene lost 4 bases, with 6 bases spanning the gap. The CDR3 totals 13 residues. Profiling relied on immunoSEQ multiplex PCR, and the TCRdb table lists in-frame clones only, not all of them. This table has over 40,000 clones, approximately 83% appearing once. Sequenced: peripheral blood. This chain uses TRBV7-2 with TRBJ1-2; D remains ambiguous. This clonotype was sampled from a middle-aged man with acute or convalescent COVID-19. CDR3 nucleotide sequence: TGTGCCAGCAGCTTAGCATTCGGCTATGGCTACACCTTC. This translates into CASSLAFGYGYTF.